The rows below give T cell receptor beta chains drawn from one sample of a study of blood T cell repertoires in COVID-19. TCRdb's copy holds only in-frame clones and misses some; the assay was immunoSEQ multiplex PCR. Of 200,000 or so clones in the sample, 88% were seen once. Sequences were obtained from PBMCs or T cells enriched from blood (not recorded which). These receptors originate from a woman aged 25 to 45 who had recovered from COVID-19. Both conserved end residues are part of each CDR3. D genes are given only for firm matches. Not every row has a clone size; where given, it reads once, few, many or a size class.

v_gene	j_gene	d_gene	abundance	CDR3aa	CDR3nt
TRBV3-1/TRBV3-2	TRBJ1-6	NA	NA	CASSQASRGSPLHF	TGTGCCAGCAGCCAAGCTTCCAGGGGTTCACCCCTCCACTTT
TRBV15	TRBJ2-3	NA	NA	CATSSISWGDTQYF	TGTGCCACCAGCTCAATATCATGGGGCGATACGCAGTATTTT
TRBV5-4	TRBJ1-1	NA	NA	CASSLGQTEAFF	TGTGCCAGCAGCTTGGGCCAGACTGAAGCTTTCTTT
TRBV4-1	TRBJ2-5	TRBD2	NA	CASSQDGAGGQETQYF	TGCGCCAGCAGCCAAGATGGGGCGGGGGGGCAAGAGACCCAGTACTTC
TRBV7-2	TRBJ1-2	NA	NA	CASSWQGEGNYGYTF	TGTGCCAGCAGCTGGCAAGGAGAGGGAAACTATGGCTACACCTTC
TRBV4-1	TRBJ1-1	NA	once	CASSQETGNAEAFF	TGCGCCAGCAGCCAAGAAACAGGGAACGCTGAAGCTTTCTTT
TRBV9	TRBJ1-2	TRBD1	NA	CASRNRGEDGYTF	TGTGCCAGCAGGAACAGGGGAGAGGATGGCTACACCTTC
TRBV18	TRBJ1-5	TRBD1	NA	CASSPNRGIEQPQHF	TGTGCCAGCTCACCAAACAGGGGGATTGAGCAGCCCCAGCATTTT
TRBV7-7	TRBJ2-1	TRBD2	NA	CASSPGTSGYNEQFF	TGTGCTAGCAGCCCCGGGACTAGCGGTTACAATGAGCAGTTCTTC
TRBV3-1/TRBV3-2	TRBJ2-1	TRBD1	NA	CASSPHPDREFHNEQFF	TGTGCCAGCAGCCCCCACCCCGACAGGGAATTCCACAATGAGCAGTTCTTC